The clone carrying this TCR beta chain came up many times. The entry originates in a study of CDR3 diversity in severe acne. TCRdb re-called the PCR reads through MiXCR, storing one row per CDR3 protein. The sample has roughly 100,000 distinct CDR3 sequences; under 60% are singletons. Germline CDR1 reads SEHNR; CDR2 reads FQNEAQ (reference sequence). Trimming stripped 7 bases from V and 1 base from J, with 13 bases between. The CDR3 totals 14 residues. The J gene is TRBJ1-1, the V gene TRBV7-9; TRBD1 is a possible D gene (6 bases). What was sequenced was blood. This TCR came from a male donor with acne. The CDR3 nucleotides read TGTGCCAGCATCCCGGCGGGGGCGAACACTGAAGCTTTCTTT. The encoded protein is CASIPAGANTEAFF.